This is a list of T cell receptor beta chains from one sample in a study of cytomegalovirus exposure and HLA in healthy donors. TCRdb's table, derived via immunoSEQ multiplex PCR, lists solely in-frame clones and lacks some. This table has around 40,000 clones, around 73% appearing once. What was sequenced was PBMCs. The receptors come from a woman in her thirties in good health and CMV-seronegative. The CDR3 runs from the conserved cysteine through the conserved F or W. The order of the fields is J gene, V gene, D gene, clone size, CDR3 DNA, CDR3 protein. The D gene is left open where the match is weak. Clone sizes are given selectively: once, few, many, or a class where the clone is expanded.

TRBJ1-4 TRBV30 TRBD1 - TGTGCCTGGGGGGAGGGGACAGGGGGCCCAAAGGCTGAAAAACTGTTTTTT CAWGEGTGGPKAEKLFF
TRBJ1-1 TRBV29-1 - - TGCAGCGACCTTGGACAGTCAAAATGGGTGAACACTGAAGCTTTCTTT CSDLGQSKWVNTEAFF
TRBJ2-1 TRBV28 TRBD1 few TGTGCCAGCAGTCCTGGGACAGGGGACTACAATGAGCAGTTCTTC CASSPGTGDYNEQFF
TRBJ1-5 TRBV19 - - TGTGCCAGTAACCCCTGGGGACACAATCAGCCCCAGCATTTT CASNPWGHNQPQHF
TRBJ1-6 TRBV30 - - TGTGCCTGGAGTGTGGGAGGGGGGTCACCCCTCCACTTT CAWSVGGGSPLHF
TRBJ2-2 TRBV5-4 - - TGTGCCAGCAGCTTGGCCGCGGGGTTATACACCGGGGAGCTGTTTTTT CASSLAAGLYTGELFF
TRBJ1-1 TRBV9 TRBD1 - TGTGCCAGCAGCGCGACAGGGGGCGCATGGACTGAAGCTTTCTTT CASSATGGAWTEAFF
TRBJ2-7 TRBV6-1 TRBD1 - TGTGCCAGCAACCGGGACAGGGTTTCCGAGCAGTACTTC CASNRDRVSEQYF
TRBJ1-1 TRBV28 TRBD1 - TGTGCCAGCAGTTTATCCGCCGTTACCTGGACAGGGGGAGGGAACACTGAAGCTTTCTTT CASSLSAVTWTGGGNTEAFF
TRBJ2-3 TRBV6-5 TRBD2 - TGTGCCAGCAGTAGACTAGCGGGTGCTGATACGCAGTATTTT CASSRLAGADTQYF
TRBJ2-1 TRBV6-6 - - TGTGCCAGCAGTTACGTACAGGGCCCCTACAATGAGCAGTTCTTC CASSYVQGPYNEQFF
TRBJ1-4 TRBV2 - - TGTGCCAGCAGGTACAGAAGTAATGAAAAACTGTTTTTT CASRYRSNEKLFF
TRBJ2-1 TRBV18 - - TGTGCCAGCTCACCATTGGCGACGGCGGGTACGAATGAGCAGTTCTTC CASSPLATAGTNEQFF
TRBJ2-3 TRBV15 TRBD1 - TGTGCCACCAGCCGGGACAGGGGCACAGATACGCAGTATTTT CATSRDRGTDTQYF
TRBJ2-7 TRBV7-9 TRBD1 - TGTGCCAGCAGCTTATGGGGACAGGGGATAGGGGAGCAGTACTTC CASSLWGQGIGEQYF
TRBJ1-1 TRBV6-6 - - TGTGCCAGCAGCCCCCCCGGGAACACTGAAGCTTTCTTT CASSPPGNTEAFF
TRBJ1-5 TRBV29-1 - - TGCAGCGTTCGGGGTGGGGGCGAGGAACAGCCCCAGCATTTT CSVRGGGEEQPQHF
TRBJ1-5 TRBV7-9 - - TGTGCCAGCACCCTGGGGCCCGGACAGCCCCAGCATTTT CASTLGPGQPQHF
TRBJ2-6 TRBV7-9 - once TGTGCCAGCAGCCACTACTCTGGGGCCAACGTCCTGACTTTC CASSHYSGANVLTF
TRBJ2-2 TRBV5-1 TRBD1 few TGCGCCAGCAGCTCTGTACAGGGGGCCCACGGGGAGCTGTTTTTT CASSSVQGAHGELFF
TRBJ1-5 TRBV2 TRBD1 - TGTGCCAGCCGATCGCCGGGACAGGGGTTCCGTCAGCCCCAGCATTTT CASRSPGQGFRQPQHF
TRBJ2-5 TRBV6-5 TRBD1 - TGTGCCAGCAAATGGGACAGGGGGATGGAGACCCAGTACTTC CASKWDRGMETQYF
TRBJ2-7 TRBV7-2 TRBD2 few TGTGCCAGCAGCTTAGGTCCTAGCGGAGGTTCCTACGAGCAGTACTTC CASSLGPSGGSYEQYF
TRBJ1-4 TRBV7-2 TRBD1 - TGTGCCAGCAGCGCTACAGGGGGTGATGAAAAACTGTTTTTT CASSATGGDEKLFF
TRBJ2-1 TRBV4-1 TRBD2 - TGCGCCAGCAGCCAAGATCCTAGCGGGGGTGAAGAGCAGTTCTTC CASSQDPSGGEEQFF
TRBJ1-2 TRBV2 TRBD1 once TGTGCCAGCAGTGGACAGGGTCAAGACTATGGCTACACCTTC CASSGQGQDYGYTF
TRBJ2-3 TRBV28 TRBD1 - TGTGCCAGCAGTTTGGACAGGGGTACGCAGTATTTT CASSLDRGTQYF
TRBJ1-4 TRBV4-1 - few TGCGCCAGCAGCCAAGAGTTGGGCAGGAATAATGAAAAACTGTTTTTT CASSQELGRNNEKLFF
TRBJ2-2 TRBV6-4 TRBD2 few TGTGCCAGCAGGGAGCTAGCGGGGTCATCCGGGGAGCTGTTTTTT CASRELAGSSGELFF
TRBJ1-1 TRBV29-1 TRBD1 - TGCAGCTTCTGGACAGGGGGTAACACTGAAGCTTTCTTT CSFWTGGNTEAFF
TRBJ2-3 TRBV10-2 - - TGCGCCGGAGGCTTATCGCTAAGCACAGATACGCAGTATTTT CAGGLSLSTDTQYF
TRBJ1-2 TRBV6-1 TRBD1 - TGTGCCAGCAGTGACCATCCGGGACAGGGTGGCTACACCTTC CASSDHPGQGGYTF
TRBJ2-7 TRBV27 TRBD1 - TGTGCCAGCAGTCTAGCCATCGGGACAGACTACGAGCAGTACTTC CASSLAIGTDYEQYF
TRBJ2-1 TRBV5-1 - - TGCGCCAGCAGCTTCCCGGGGAGCTCCTACAATGAGCAGTTCTTC CASSFPGSSYNEQFF
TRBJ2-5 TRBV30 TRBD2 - TGTGCCTGGACGGCTAAAGCGGGAGGGCCGGGGGAGACCCAGTACTTC CAWTAKAGGPGETQYF
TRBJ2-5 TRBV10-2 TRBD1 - TGCGCCAGCAGTCGACAGACAGGGGGAGAGACCCAGTACTTC CASSRQTGGETQYF
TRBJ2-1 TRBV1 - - TGCACCAGCAGCCAAGACTGGCACAATGAGCAGTTCTTC CTSSQDWHNEQFF
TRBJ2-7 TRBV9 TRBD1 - TGTGCCAGCAGCGGACCGGGACAGGGTTACGAGCAGTACTTC CASSGPGQGYEQYF
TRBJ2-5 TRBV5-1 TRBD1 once TGCGCCAGCAGCAGTACAGGGGGCTGGCAAGAGACCCAGTACTTC CASSSTGGWQETQYF
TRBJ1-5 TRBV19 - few TGTGCCAGTAATACGGTAAGGGAGCAGCCCCAGCATTTT CASNTVREQPQHF
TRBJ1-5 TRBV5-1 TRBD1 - TGCGCCAGCAGCTTGTGGACAGGTAAAGGTATTGGCAATCAGCCCCAGCATTTT CASSLWTGKGIGNQPQHF
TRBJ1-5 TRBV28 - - TGTGCCAGCAGTTTACCTCAGGGTCGTCAGCCCCAGCATTTT CASSLPQGRQPQHF
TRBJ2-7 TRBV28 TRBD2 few TGTGCCAGCAGTTTGCTAGCGGGAGATGAGCAGTACTTC CASSLLAGDEQYF
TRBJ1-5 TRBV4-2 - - TGTGCCAGCAGCCTACACCGGGGGGGGAGCAATCAGCCCCAGCATTTT CASSLHRGGSNQPQHF
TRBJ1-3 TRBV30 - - TGTGCCTGGGCCTCGGTTGGAAACACCATATATTTT CAWASVGNTIYF
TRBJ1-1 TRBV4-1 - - TGCGCCAGCAGTCCGCAGGACAGCTTGAACACTGAAGCTTTCTTT CASSPQDSLNTEAFF